These T cell receptor beta chains were read from a single sample in a study of blood T cell repertoires in COVID-19. Sequencing was performed with immunoSEQ multiplex PCR; in TCRdb, only in-frame clones are kept and a portion is missing. The table lists roughly 200,000 clones, over 75% of them singletons. The sample taken for sequencing was peripheral blood. These receptors came from a woman older than 75 with acute or convalescent COVID-19. Both conserved end residues are part of each CDR3. The order of the fields is CDR3 protein, CDR3 DNA, V gene, J gene, clone size, D gene. D genes are given only for firm matches. Clone sizes are given selectively: once, few, many, or a class where the clone is expanded.

CASSLAGGDTGELFF	TGCGCCAGCAGCTTGGCGGGAGGAGACACCGGGGAGCTGTTTTTT	TRBV5-1	TRBJ2-2	NA	TRBD2
CATRGTSPYNEQFF	TGTGCCACCCGGGGCACTAGCCCCTACAATGAGCAGTTCTTC	TRBV2	TRBJ2-1	few	NA
CASSLTGMNTEAFF	TGTGCCAGCAGCTTGACAGGTATGAACACTGAAGCTTTCTTT	TRBV11-1	TRBJ1-1	NA	NA
CASSRAGLTENTEAFF	TGTGCCAGTAGTAGGGCAGGCCTCACCGAGAACACTGAAGCTTTCTTT	TRBV19	TRBJ1-1	NA	NA
CASSIGQGRTDTQYF	TGTGCCAGTAGTATTGGGCAGGGGCGCACAGATACGCAGTATTTT	TRBV19	TRBJ2-3	NA	NA
CAWSVQRETQYF	TGTGCCTGGAGTGTACAAAGAGAGACCCAGTACTTC	TRBV30	TRBJ2-5	NA	NA
CASSEARPGGNQPQHF	TGTGCCAGCAGTGAAGCGAGGCCAGGGGGTAATCAGCCCCAGCATTTT	TRBV6-1	TRBJ1-5	few	TRBD1
CASNRGIMEKLFF	TGTGCCAGTAACAGGGGTATAATGGAAAAACTGTTTTTT	TRBV19	TRBJ1-4	NA	TRBD1
CASSPRTQGWRETQYF	TGTGCCAGTAGTCCTAGAACTCAGGGTTGGCGAGAGACCCAGTACTTC	TRBV19	TRBJ2-5	NA	NA
CASNNLRPSTDTQYF	TGTGCCAGTAATAACCTCAGGCCTAGCACAGATACGCAGTATTTT	TRBV19	TRBJ2-3	NA	NA
CASSPGPAGIQETQYF	TGTGCCAGCAGCCCGGGCCCGGCGGGCATCCAAGAGACCCAGTACTTC	TRBV7-7	TRBJ2-5	many	NA
CASSVGGRSDTQYF	TGTGCCAGCAGCGTAGGAGGGCGTTCCGATACGCAGTATTTT	TRBV9	TRBJ2-3	NA	NA
CASSEAPDQPQHF	TGTGCCAGCAGTGAAGCCCCTGATCAGCCCCAGCATTTT	TRBV2	TRBJ1-5	NA	NA
CASRPSGTIQETQYF	TGTGCCAGTAGGCCTAGCGGGACAATCCAAGAGACCCAGTACTTC	TRBV19	TRBJ2-5	NA	TRBD2
CATSRDPQGRMNTEAFF	TGTGCCACCAGCAGAGATCCACAAGGGAGGATGAACACTGAAGCTTTCTTT	TRBV15	TRBJ1-1	NA	NA
CASSPGGETQYF	TGTGCCAGCTCACCAGGCGGAGAGACCCAGTACTTC	TRBV18	TRBJ2-5	once	NA
CASSRQDRGQPQHF	TGTGCCAGTAGTCGTCAGGACAGGGGACAGCCCCAGCATTTT	TRBV19	TRBJ1-5	NA	TRBD1
CATSLAGVNEQFF	TGTGCCACCTCCCTAGCGGGAGTAAATGAGCAGTTCTTC	TRBV6-6	TRBJ2-1	once	TRBD2
CASSLESGRDEQYF	TGTGCCAGCAGCTTAGAATCCGGGAGGGACGAGCAGTACTTC	TRBV7-9	TRBJ2-7	NA	TRBD2
CASSKTGQGNYGYTF	TGTGCCAGCAGCAAAACGGGACAGGGTAACTATGGCTACACCTTC	TRBV7-9	TRBJ1-2	NA	TRBD1
CAWSRDRLTQREPYEQYF	TGTGCCTGGAGCAGGGACCGACTTACTCAGCGGGAGCCCTACGAGCAGTACTTC	TRBV30	TRBJ2-7	NA	TRBD2
CASSPDQVGELFF	TGTGCCAGCAGTCCCGATCAGGTCGGGGAGCTGTTTTTT	TRBV2	TRBJ2-2	NA	NA